This T cell receptor beta chain was profiled in a study of blood T cell repertoires in COVID-19. Across the whole study: Samples taken during acute and convalescent COVID-19 were collected in the United States, Italy and Spain. PBMCs, B-cell-depleted T cells, or T cells provided the cDNA or gDNA that made up the material.

V was pared by 6 bases and J by 9 bases, with 11 bases of the junction left unmatched. From germline, CDR1 is SGHNT and CDR2 YENEEA. CDR3 size: 15 residues. In the original workflow: Amplification from reference gene primers served as the basis for estimated nucleated cell counts. Libraries were prepared by immunoSEQ multiplex PCR; TCRdb keeps only in-frame clonotypes and omits some of them. For V, J and clone size, that table is used; D and trimming come from the DNA. The data show approximately 50,000 clones, 77% seen once. Specimen: peripheral blood. This clonotype was sampled from a man aged 70-80 years with active or convalescent COVID-19. The chain recombines TRBV11-3 with TRBJ2-1, with 10 bases that match TRBD2. The CDR3 protein is CASSPQAGGLGEQFF. The CDR3 region has the DNA TGTGCCAGCAGTCCCCAAGCGGGGGGGCTGGGTGAGCAGTTCTTC.